These 20 T cell receptor beta chains share one sample of origin, sequenced in a study of shared clonotypes between healthy human individuals. CD45RO-negative CD8 cells positively selected for CCR7 made up the naive population, which excluded terminally differentiated effector memory CD45RA+ cells. Repertoires were generated with immunoSEQ multiplex PCR, while TCRdb's copy carries only in-frame clones and drops some. The repertoire holds about 2.1 million clones, with around 93% as singletons. The sample taken for sequencing was naive CD8+ T cells from PBMCs. The receptors were sampled from a man between 18 and 35 years old in good health. Some clones in this sample may be carry-over from other donors' samples.

Comments on this clone: In the same sample, other DNA sequences code for this CDR3. The chain links TRBV7-9 to TRBJ2-5; D unclear. Germline assignment: CDR1 SEHNR and CDR2 FQNEAQ (reference sequence). V was clipped by 4 bases and J by 5 bases, with 14 bases between them. The CDR3 contains 14 residues. The CDR3 sequence is CASSSRLAGETQYF. In DNA, the CDR3 is TGTGCCAGCAGCTCCCGTTTAGCAGGCGAGACCCAGTACTTC.

The V and J genes are TRBV11-2 and TRBJ1-4; maybe TRBD1 (6 bases). V lost 1 base to trimming and J lost 7 bases, with 19 bases between them. This CDR3 is built from 17 residues. Germline V gene data show CDR1 as SGHAT and CDR2 as FQNNGV. The CDR3 loop reads CASSLAPEGRGSEKLFF. The CDR3 DNA reads TGTGCCAGCAGCTTAGCTCCGGAAGGCAGGGGTAGTGAAAAACTGTTTTTT.

This clone was seen only once. The genes are TRBV2 and TRBJ2-1; 11 positions agree with TRBD2. Germline CDR1 reads SNHLY; CDR2 reads FYNNEI. The CDR3 consists of 16 residues. V lost 6 bases, J lost 4 bases, and 8 bases stayed unmatched. The CDR3 DNA reads as TGTGCCAGCAGGGGGCTAGCGGGAGGTGGGTACAATGAGCAGTTCTTC. It is translated as CASRGLAGGGYNEQFF.

The chain combines TRBV27 with TRBJ1-2; no firm D call. The CDR3 has 16 residues. Germline V gives CDR1 MNHEY, CDR2 SMNVEV (reference sequence). The germline V and J ends were trimmed by 5 bases and 0 bases, with 16 bases remaining between them. CDR3 amino acids: CASSPGRTDSNYGYTF. For the CDR3, the DNA is TGTGCCAGCAGTCCGGGCCGTACAGATTCTAACTATGGCTACACCTTC.

The gene calls are TRBV7-8 and TRBJ2-1; the match to TRBD2 covers 10 bases. The CDR3 extends over 14 amino acids. The germline V gene has CDR1 SGHVS and CDR2 FQNEAQ. J lost 5 bases, V lost 5 bases, and 3 bases had no gene match. The DNA for the CDR3 is TGTGCCAGCAGCGGCGGGACTAGCGACAATGAGCAGTTCTTC. This encodes CASSGGTSDNEQFF.

This chain links TRBV6-5 with TRBJ2-7; either TRBD1 or TRBD2 may supply D (7 bases each). CDR1 MNHEY and CDR2 SVGAGI come from the germline V gene. The CDR3 is 14 residues long. The germline V and J ends were trimmed by 4 bases and 7 bases, with 17 bases remaining between them. The CDR3 sequence: CASSSDREGFEQYF. CDR3 DNA: TGTGCCAGCAGTTCCGACAGGGAGGGTTTTGAGCAGTACTTC.

This chain joins TRBV5-1 and TRBJ2-7; 7 bases line up with TRBD2. Germline CDR1 is SGHRS and CDR2 is YFSETQ. This CDR3 spans 14 amino acids. V lost 4 bases and J lost 7; bases outside the gene matches: 11. The CDR3 DNA sequence: TGCGCCAGCAGCCTGGGGGGGAGGCCTACTGAGCAGTACTTC. It specifies CASSLGGRPTEQYF.

The chain couples TRBV4-1 to TRBJ2-2, with D maybe TRBD2 (6 bases). The CDR3 has 16 residues. Germline V CDR1 and CDR2: MGHRA, YSYEKL. V lost 4 bases and J lost 4, with 16 bases in between. CDR3 protein: CASSPVAASVTGELFF. In DNA, the CDR3 is TGCGCCAGCAGCCCCGTTGCGGCTAGCGTCACCGGGGAGCTGTTTTTT.

The rearrangement uses TRBV27 and TRBJ2-6; 12 bases are a match to TRBD2. The J segment lost 12 bases and the V segment lost 6 bases, leaving 9 bases of the junction unmatched. Germline lookup yields CDR1 MNHEY and CDR2 SMNVEV (reference sequence). CDR3 size: 15 residues. This CDR3 reads CASSTGLAGLGVLTF. CDR3 DNA sequence: TGTGCCAGCAGCACGGGACTAGCGGGCCTCGGCGTCCTGACTTTC.

This chain joins TRBV13 and TRBJ2-5; D possibly corresponds to TRBD2 (6 bases). The CDR3 covers 13 residues. The ends were cut back, 6 bases at V and 2 bases at J, with 10 bases in the middle. The germline V gene has CDR1 PRHDT and CDR2 FYEKMQ (reference sequence). CDR3 in DNA: TGTGCCAGCAGAAGTAGCGGACAAGAGACCCAGTACTTC. Residues: CASRSSGQETQYF.

The chain couples TRBV4-1 to TRBJ2-1; 10 bases agree with TRBD2. Looked up from germline, CDR1 is MGHRA and CDR2 is YSYEKL. The CDR3 covers 17 residues. The V and J ends lost 0 bases and 8 bases, in that order; junction bases with no gene match: 10. CDR3 sequence reads: CASSQDRASGSTDEQFF. As DNA, the CDR3 is TGCGCCAGCAGCCAAGATCGGGCTAGCGGGAGTACCGATGAGCAGTTCTTC.

The chain carries TRBV6-1 and TRBJ2-1; 8 bases are shared with TRBD2. Germline CDR1 and CDR2: MNHNS and SASEGT. The V gene end was trimmed by 3 bases and the J gene end by 4 bases; junction bases not matched to a gene: 5. This CDR3 has 15 residues. The CDR3 sequence: CASSDRLARYNEQFF. In nucleotides, the CDR3 is TGTGCCAGCAGTGACAGACTAGCGAGATACAATGAGCAGTTCTTC.

The rearrangement joins TRBV11-3 to TRBJ2-7; D not certain. The CDR3 consists of 13 residues. CDR1 is SGHNT, CDR2 YENEEA, per germline. Trimming cost V 1 base and J 5 bases, with 9 bases left between them. The CDR3, as DNA: TGTGCCAGCAGCTTAGCTGTGGGTAACGAGCAGTACTTC. Its protein is CASSLAVGNEQYF.

The V gene is TRBV28, the J gene TRBJ2-7, with TRBD2 as a possible D gene (5 bases). Germline V gene data show CDR1 as MDHEN and CDR2 as SYDVKM. There are 15 residues in the CDR3. V was pared by 1 base and J by 5 bases, with 15 bases between. CDR3 nucleotide sequence: TGTGCCAGCAGTTTATCACCGGGAAGGTCCAACGAGCAGTACTTC. It specifies CASSLSPGRSNEQYF.

The chain has TRBV27 and TRBJ2-1; 8 nucleotides agree with TRBD2. This CDR3 has 18 amino acids. V lost 2 bases, J lost 2 bases, and 11 bases stayed unmatched. Germline V gene data show CDR1 as MNHEY and CDR2 as SMNVEV (reference sequence). This chain's CDR3 is CASSLRPRSGSTYNEQFF. In nucleotides, the CDR3 is TGTGCCAGCAGTTTACGGCCAAGAAGCGGGAGCACCTACAATGAGCAGTTCTTC.

The chain carries TRBV27 and TRBJ1-1, with 8 bases lining up with TRBD1. Germline CDR1 reads MNHEY; CDR2 reads SMNVEV (reference sequence). V dropped 3 bases and J dropped 3; count of bases not matched to a gene: 3. The CDR3 has 14 amino acids. The chain's CDR3 is CASSFAGGDTEAFF. The CDR3 DNA is TGTGCCAGCAGTTTTGCAGGGGGCGACACTGAAGCTTTCTTT.

This clone was observed a few times. Other DNA sequences from this sample encode an identical CDR3 as well. The rearrangement links TRBV6-6 to TRBJ1-1; no firm D call. The V gene lost 2 bases and the J gene lost 0 bases, with 7 bases spanning the gap. This CDR3 contains 14 residues. Per the germline V gene, CDR1 is MNHNY and CDR2 is SVGAGI (reference sequence). The DNA for the CDR3 is TGTGCCAGCAGTTACGGAGGGATGAACACTGAAGCTTTCTTT. Amino acids: CASSYGGMNTEAFF.

The chain joins TRBV7-6 to TRBJ2-2; D is uncertain. Trimming removed 1 base at V and 3 bases at J, with 21 bases between. The germline V gene has CDR1 SGHVS and CDR2 FNYEAQ. The CDR3 contains 19 residues. In DNA form, the CDR3 reads TGTGCCAGCAGCTTAGTCCCCTTTTACCGGCTCTCCTACACCGGGGAGCTGTTTTTT. Protein product: CASSLVPFYRLSYTGELFF.

This chain joins TRBV25-1 and TRBJ1-1; unclear D gene. The ends were cut back, 9 bases at V and 3 bases at J, with 14 bases in the middle. Germline values: CDR1 MGHDK, CDR2 SYGVNS. The CDR3 loop spans 13 amino acids. CDR3: CASRVGFHTEAFF. Written as DNA, the CDR3 is TGTGCCAGTCGCGTGGGGTTTCACACTGAAGCTTTCTTT.

The chain links TRBV2 to TRBJ2-7; no definite D call. Looked up from germline, CDR1 is SNHLY and CDR2 is FYNNEI. V shed 4 bases and J shed 7 bases, with 11 bases lying between them. This CDR3 contains 12 residues. CDR3 nucleotide sequence: TGTGCCAGCAGTGGGGCCTTGGAGGAGCAGTACTTC. This gives the protein CASSGALEEQYF.